One and the same sample provided the 20 T cell receptor beta chains below, sequenced in a study of vaccination and CD4 T cells after COVID-19. Their cognate antigens are unknown. This sample's treatment: approximately 9-day PBMC culture with coronavirus spike peptide pools or control peptides (ViraFEST assay). Oncomine TCR Beta short-read sequencing was applied to DNA from cultured CD4+ T cells. TCRdb re-derived calls from the PCR reads in MiXCR, one entry per CDR3 protein. This sample carries fewer than 20,000 distinct CDR3 sequences, 73% of them seen once, and the ten largest clones take about 4.6%. Sequences were obtained from CD4+ T cells from blood, cultured in vitro. The receptor set was obtained from a human donor who had recovered from COVID-19.

The CDR3 spells CSARDGHLLSNQPQHF. The CDR3 DNA follows: TGCAGTGCTAGAGATGGACACCTACTTAGCAATCAGCCCCAGCATTTT. The V and J genes are TRBV20-1 and TRBJ1-5; perhaps TRBD1 as D (5 bases). Trimming stripped 0 bases from V and 0 bases from J, with 12 bases between. This CDR3 comprises 16 residues. From germline, CDR1 is DFQATT and CDR2 SNEGSKA (reference sequence).

This sequence joins TRBV15 and TRBJ1-5; tentatively, D is TRBD1 (6 bases). The CDR3 extends over 15 amino acids. Trimming pared 5 bases from V and 2 bases from J, leaving 13 bases between. CDR1 LNHNV and CDR2 YYDKDF come from the germline V gene (reference sequence). CDR3 in amino acids: CATSSRGPGNQPQHF. The CDR3 nucleotides read TGTGCCACCAGCTCCAGGGGACCGGGCAATCAGCCCCAGCATTTT. The full variable domain, in which reference TRBV15 and TRBJ1-5 provide the parts outside the CDR3, is DAMVIQNPRYQVTQFGKPVTLSCSQTLNHNVMYWYQQKSSQAPKLLFHYYDKDFNNEADTPDNFQSRRPNTSFCFLDIRSPGLGDTAMYLCATSSRGPGNQPQHFGDGTRLSIL.

The chain recombines TRBV21-1 with TRBJ1-2; TRBD1, as called in the table, went unchecked against the DNA. TRBV21-1 is a known pseudogene. This CDR3 contains 13 residues. CDR3 nucleotide sequence: TGTGCCAGCAGTCCTCGAAGGGGCTACGGCTACACCTTC. Translated, it gives CASSPRRGYGYTF.

This clonotype was seen a handful of times. The chain couples TRBV6-5 to TRBJ1-1; no definite D call. Germline loops: CDR1 MNHEY, CDR2 SVGAGI. V lost 2 bases and J lost 7, with 11 bases in between. The CDR3 totals 13 residues. The CDR3 DNA reads TGTGCCAGCAGTTACCCGCCTCAGTATGAAGCTTTCTTT. It specifies CASSYPPQYEAFF.

The genes are TRBV30 and TRBJ2-6; D gene ambiguous. The CDR3 length is 11 residues. The germline V gene has CDR1 GTSNPN and CDR2 SVGIG (reference sequence). Trimming took 8 bases from V and 4 from J, leaving 6 bases between them. The CDR3 DNA reads TGTGCCCGGGCGGGGGCCAACGTCCTGACTTTC. This sequence encodes CARAGANVLTF.

V usage is TRBV7-2 and J usage is TRBJ1-2, with TRBD1 identical over 10 bases. Germline V lookup: CDR1 SGHTA, CDR2 FQGNSA. The J segment lost 5 bases and the V segment lost 11 bases, leaving 8 bases of the junction unmatched. There are 13 residues in the CDR3. The DNA for the CDR3 is TGTGCCGGGGCCGGACAGGGGGGGTATGGCTACACCTTC. Protein sequence: CAGAGQGGYGYTF.

The rearrangement links TRBV6-1 to TRBJ1-3, with a possible D match to TRBD1 (5 bases). The CDR3 is 15 amino acids. V lost 7 bases and J lost 4, with 17 bases in between. Looked up from germline, CDR1 is MNHNS and CDR2 is SASEGT. CDR3 region: CASTEWRGPGNTIYF. The CDR3 nucleotides are TGTGCCAGCACCGAATGGAGGGGTCCGGGAAACACCATATATTTT.

V gene TRBV28 combines with J gene TRBJ2-7; 8 bases fit TRBD2. The CDR3 has 15 amino acids. Trimming cost V 5 bases and J 4 bases; bases outside gene matches: 10. Germline assignment: CDR1 MDHEN and CDR2 SYDVKM. The CDR3 protein is CASSTSSGSQYEQYF. The CDR3 DNA is TGTGCCAGCAGTACTAGCAGCGGGAGTCAGTACGAGCAGTACTTC.

The V gene is TRBV6-1, the J gene TRBJ1-5; D remains ambiguous. Germline lookup yields CDR1 MNHNS and CDR2 SASEGT. Trimming cost V 6 bases and J 6 bases, with 15 bases left between them. The CDR3 totals 14 residues. The CDR3 reads CASRPAVGFQPQHF. Written as DNA, the CDR3 is TGTGCCAGCAGACCCGCCGTGGGATTTCAGCCCCAGCATTTT.

The rearrangement uses TRBV12-3 or TRBV12-4 and TRBJ1-1; 7 bases map to TRBD1. The CDR3 is made up of 13 amino acids. V was pared by 6 bases and J by 5 bases, with 6 bases of the junction left unmatched. The CDR3 nucleotides are TGTGCCAGCAGACCGACAGGGTCGACTGAAGCTTTCTTT. Translating gives CASRPTGSTEAFF.

V gene TRBV6-1 combines with J gene TRBJ1-5, with D possibly matching TRBD1 (5 bases). This CDR3 has 12 residues. V gave up 2 bases and J gave up 15 bases, with 14 bases separating them. Germline V lookup: CDR1 MNHNS, CDR2 SASEGT. CDR3 nucleotides: TGTGCCAGCAGTGAATGGGGCCGCGGTGGGCATTTT. It translates to CASSEWGRGGHF.

This chain links TRBV25-1 with TRBJ1-2; maybe TRBD1 (5 bases). The CDR3 is 16 amino acids. The V gene lost 3 bases and the J gene lost 3 bases, with 17 bases spanning the gap. The germline gives CDR1 MGHDK, CDR2 SYGVNS. The DNA for the CDR3 is TGTGCCAGCAGTGAGAAGCGGGGCTTCGGGGACTATGGCTACACCTTC. Translating gives CASSEKRGFGDYGYTF.

The chain recombines TRBV27 with TRBJ1-1; D not resolved. CDR1 is MNHEY, CDR2 SMNVEV, per germline (reference sequence). The CDR3 is made up of 15 amino acids. Trimming cost V 5 bases and J 0 bases, with 13 bases left between them. The chain's CDR3 is CASSGFGYMNTEAFF. CDR3 coding DNA: TGTGCCAGCAGTGGGTTTGGCTACATGAACACTGAAGCTTTCTTT.

The chain carries TRBV6-2 or TRBV6-3 and TRBJ1-2; no definite D call. The V gene lost 3 bases and the J gene lost 4 bases, with 9 bases spanning the gap. The CDR3 spans 13 residues. In germline, CDR1 is MNHEY, CDR2 SVGEGT. As DNA, the CDR3 is TGTGCCAGCAGTTATGAGCGGTTCTATGGCTACACCTTC. Amino acid sequence: CASSYERFYGYTF.

As to this clonotype: One end of the junction does not line up with germline, which may come from a read error. The rearrangement uses TRBV6-2 or TRBV6-3 and TRBJ1-5; D is unclear. This CDR3 has 15 amino acids. CDR1 MNHEY and CDR2 SVGEGT come from the germline V gene. The CDR3 loop reads CASSYELRKNQPRHF. CDR3 sequence (DNA): TGTGCCAGCAGTTACGAGTTGCGGAAGAATCAGCCCCGGCATTTT.

The V call is TRBV6-2 or TRBV6-3, the J call TRBJ1-1; D gene ambiguous. Germline lookup yields CDR1 MNHEY and CDR2 SVGEGT. Trimming removed 5 bases at V and 2 bases at J, with 9 bases between. CDR3 length: 13 residues. CDR3: CASSPRGNTEAFF. CDR3 in DNA: TGTGCCAGCAGTCCACGGGGAAACACTGAAGCTTTCTTT.

This clonotype has a handful of counts. The rearrangement uses TRBV6-2 or TRBV6-3 and TRBJ2-3; maybe TRBD1 (6 bases). Trimming took 7 bases from V and 6 from J, leaving 11 bases between them. Germline lookup yields CDR1 MNHEY and CDR2 SVGEGT. This CDR3 is built from 12 residues. The CDR3 sequence is CASTNTGDTQYF. DNA for the CDR3: TGTGCCAGCACCAACACAGGGGATACGCAGTATTTT.

The chain is built from TRBV21-1 and TRBJ1-6; the table's TRBD1 call for D was not verified on the DNA. TRBV21-1 is shown as a pseudogene. This CDR3 is built from 16 residues. Here the CDR3 DNA reads TGTGCCAGCGCAGGGCAGGGGTGGGTATTGAATTCACCCCTCCACTTT. This sequence encodes CASAGQGWVLNSPLHF.

V gene TRBV25-1 combines with J gene TRBJ2-1; TRBD1 or TRBD2 may be the D gene (6 bases each). V was cut by 5 bases and J by 8 bases, with 25 bases left in between. The V gene's germline CDR1 is MGHDK and CDR2 SYGVNS. The CDR3 is 17 amino acids. CDR3 in DNA: TGTGCCAGCAGTCCGGACGGGGACTCAGGGGTTAATTATGAGCAGTTCTTC. The encoded protein is CASSPDGDSGVNYEQFF.

This clonotype was recorded once. This sequence joins TRBV25-1 and TRBJ1-5; the D is unclear. With 4 bases removed from V and 7 bases from J, the gap between germline ends came to 11 bases. The CDR3 sequence is 13 residues long. The germline gives CDR1 MGHDK, CDR2 SYGVNS. The CDR3 DNA reads TGTGCCAGCAGTGCCGGGTTGGAGCAGCCCCAGCATTTT. This encodes CASSAGLEQPQHF. Based on the CDR3 plus reference TRBV25-1 and TRBJ1-5, the full variable domain is EADIYQTPRYLVIGTGKKITLECSQTMGHDKMYWYQQDPGMELHLIHYSYGVNSTEKGDLSSESTVSRIRTEHFPLTLESARPSHTSQYLCASSAGLEQPQHFGDGTRLSIL.